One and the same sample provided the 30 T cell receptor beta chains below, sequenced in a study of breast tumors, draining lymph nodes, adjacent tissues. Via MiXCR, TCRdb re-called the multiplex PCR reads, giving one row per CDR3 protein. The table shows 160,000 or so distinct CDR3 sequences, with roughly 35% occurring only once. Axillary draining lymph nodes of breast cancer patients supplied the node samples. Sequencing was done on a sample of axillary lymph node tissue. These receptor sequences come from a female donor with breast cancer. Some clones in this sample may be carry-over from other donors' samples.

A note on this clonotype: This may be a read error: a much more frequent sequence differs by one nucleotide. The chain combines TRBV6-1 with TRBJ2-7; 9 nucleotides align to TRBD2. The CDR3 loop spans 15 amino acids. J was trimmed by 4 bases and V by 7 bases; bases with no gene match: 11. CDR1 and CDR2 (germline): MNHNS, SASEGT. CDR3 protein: CASKRTKREDYEQYF. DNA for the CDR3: TGTGCCAGCAAGCGTACGAAGCGGGAGGATTACGAGCAGTACTTC.

DNA of the CDR3: TGTGCCAGCGGCGGGGACAGGGGGAATGTTGTGACTGAAGCTTTCTTT. Translation gives CASGGDRGNVVTEAFF. The rearrangement links TRBV9 to TRBJ1-1, with TRBD1 matching 11 bases. J lost 5 bases, V lost 7 bases, and 13 bases had no gene match. CDR3 size: 16 residues. Germline V gives CDR1 SGDLS, CDR2 YYNGEE.

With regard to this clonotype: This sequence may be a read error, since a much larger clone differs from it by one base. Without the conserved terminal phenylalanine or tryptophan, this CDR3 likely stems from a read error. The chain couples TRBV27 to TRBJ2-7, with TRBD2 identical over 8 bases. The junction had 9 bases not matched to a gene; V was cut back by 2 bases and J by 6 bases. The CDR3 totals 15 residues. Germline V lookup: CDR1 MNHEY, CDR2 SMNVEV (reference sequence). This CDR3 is CASSLRESGSSEQYL. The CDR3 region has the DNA TGTGCCAGCAGTTTACGGGAGAGCGGGAGCTCCGAGCAGTACCTC.

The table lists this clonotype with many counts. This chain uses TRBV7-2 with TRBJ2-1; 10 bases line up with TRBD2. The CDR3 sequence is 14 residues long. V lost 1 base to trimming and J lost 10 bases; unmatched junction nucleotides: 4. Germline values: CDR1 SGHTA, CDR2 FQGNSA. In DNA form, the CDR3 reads TGTGCCAGCAGCTTAGAACTAGCGGGATGGGAGCAGTTCTTC. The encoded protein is CASSLELAGWEQFF.

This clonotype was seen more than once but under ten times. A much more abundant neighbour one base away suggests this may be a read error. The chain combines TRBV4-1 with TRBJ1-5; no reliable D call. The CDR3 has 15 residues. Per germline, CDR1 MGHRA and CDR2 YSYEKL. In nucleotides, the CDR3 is TGCGCCAGCAGCCAAGGGGGTTTCGGCAATCAGCCCCGGCATTTT. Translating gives CASSQGGFGNQPRHF.

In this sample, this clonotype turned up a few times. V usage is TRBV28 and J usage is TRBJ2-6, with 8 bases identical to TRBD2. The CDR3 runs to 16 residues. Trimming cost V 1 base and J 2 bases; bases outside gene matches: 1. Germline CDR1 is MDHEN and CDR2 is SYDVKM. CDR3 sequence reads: CASSLLRGAGANVLTF. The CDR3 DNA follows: TGTGCCAGCAGTTTATTGCGGGGGGCTGGGGCCAACGTCCTGACTTTC.

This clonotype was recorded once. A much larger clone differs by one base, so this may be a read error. CDR3 coding DNA: TGTGCCAGCACCGCAGCGGGGTCATACTCCTACGAGCAGTTCTTC. It specifies CASTAAGSYSYEQFF. The rearrangement uses TRBV6-5 and TRBJ2-7; the match to TRBD2 covers 7 bases. The DNA end favors TRBJ2-1, so the J call may be wrong. This CDR3 comprises 15 residues. CDR1 and CDR2 from the germline V gene are MNHEY and SVGAGI.

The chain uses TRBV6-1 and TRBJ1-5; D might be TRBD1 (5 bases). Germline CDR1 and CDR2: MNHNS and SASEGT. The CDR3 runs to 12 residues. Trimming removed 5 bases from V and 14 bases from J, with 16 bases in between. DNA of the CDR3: TGTGCCAGCAGTCAAAGGGACGGCTACGAGCATTTT. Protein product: CASSQRDGYEHF.

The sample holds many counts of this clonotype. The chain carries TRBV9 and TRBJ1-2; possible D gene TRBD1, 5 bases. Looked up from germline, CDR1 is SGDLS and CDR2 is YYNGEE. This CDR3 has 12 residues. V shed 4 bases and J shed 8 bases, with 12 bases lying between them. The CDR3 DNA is TGTGCCAGCAGCATAAGGGGCGAGGGCTACACCTTC. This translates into CASSIRGEGYTF.

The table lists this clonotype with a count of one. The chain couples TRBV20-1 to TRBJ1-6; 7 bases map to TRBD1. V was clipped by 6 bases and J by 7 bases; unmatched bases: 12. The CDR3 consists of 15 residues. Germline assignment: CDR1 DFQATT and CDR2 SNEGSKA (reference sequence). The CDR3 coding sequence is TGCAGTGCCCACGGCGGGGACAGTCGCAATTCACCCCTCCACTTT. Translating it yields CSAHGGDSRNSPLHF.

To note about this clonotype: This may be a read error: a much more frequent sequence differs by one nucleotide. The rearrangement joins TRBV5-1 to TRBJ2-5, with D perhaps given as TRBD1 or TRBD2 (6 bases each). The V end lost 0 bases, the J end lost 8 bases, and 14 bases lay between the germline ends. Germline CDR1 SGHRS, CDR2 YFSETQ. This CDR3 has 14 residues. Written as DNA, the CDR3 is TGCGCCAGCAGCTTGGGACTAGGGGGAGACACCCAGTACTTC. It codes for CASSLGLGGDTQYF.

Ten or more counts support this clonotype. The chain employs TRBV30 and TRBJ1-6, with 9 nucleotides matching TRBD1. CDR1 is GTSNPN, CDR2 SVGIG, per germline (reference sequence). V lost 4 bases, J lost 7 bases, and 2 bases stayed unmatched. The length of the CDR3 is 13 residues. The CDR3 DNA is TGTGCCTGGACGGGACAGGGAAATTCACCCCTCCACTTT. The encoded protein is CAWTGQGNSPLHF.

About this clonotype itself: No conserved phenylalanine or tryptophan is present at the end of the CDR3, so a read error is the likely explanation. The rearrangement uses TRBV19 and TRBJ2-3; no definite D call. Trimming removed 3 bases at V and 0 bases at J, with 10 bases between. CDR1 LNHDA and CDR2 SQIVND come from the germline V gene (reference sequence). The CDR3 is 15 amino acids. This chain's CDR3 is CASSMKVVSTDTQYS. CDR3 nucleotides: TGTGCCAGTAGTATGAAGGTAGTCAGCACAGATACGCAGTATTCT.

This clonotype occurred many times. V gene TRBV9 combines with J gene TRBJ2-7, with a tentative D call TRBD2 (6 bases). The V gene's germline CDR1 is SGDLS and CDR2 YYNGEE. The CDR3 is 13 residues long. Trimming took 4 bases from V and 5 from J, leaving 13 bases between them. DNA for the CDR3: TGTGCCAGCAGCCGGTCGGGGAGGCACGAGCAGTACTTC. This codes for CASSRSGRHEQYF.

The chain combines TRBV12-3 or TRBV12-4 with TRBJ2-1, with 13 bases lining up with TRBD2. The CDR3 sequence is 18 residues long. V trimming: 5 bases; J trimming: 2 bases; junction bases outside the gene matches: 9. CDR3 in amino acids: CASSPGTSGTLTYNEQFF. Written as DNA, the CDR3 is TGTGCCAGCAGTCCCGGGACTAGCGGGACTCTGACCTACAATGAGCAGTTCTTC.

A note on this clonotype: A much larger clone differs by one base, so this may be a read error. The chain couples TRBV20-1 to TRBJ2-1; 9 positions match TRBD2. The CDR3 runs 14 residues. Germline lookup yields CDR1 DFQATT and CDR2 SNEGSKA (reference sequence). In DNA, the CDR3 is TGCAGTGCCTTAGCGGGAGCGAACTACACTGAGCAGTTCTTC. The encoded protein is CSALAGANYTEQFF.

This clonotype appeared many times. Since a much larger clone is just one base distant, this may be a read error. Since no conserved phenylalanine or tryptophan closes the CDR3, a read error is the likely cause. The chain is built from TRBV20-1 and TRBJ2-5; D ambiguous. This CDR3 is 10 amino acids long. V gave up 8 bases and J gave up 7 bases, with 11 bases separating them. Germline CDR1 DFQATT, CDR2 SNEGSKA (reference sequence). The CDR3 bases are TGCAGTTTGTCGGTAGGGACCCAGTACTCC. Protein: CSLSVGTQYS.

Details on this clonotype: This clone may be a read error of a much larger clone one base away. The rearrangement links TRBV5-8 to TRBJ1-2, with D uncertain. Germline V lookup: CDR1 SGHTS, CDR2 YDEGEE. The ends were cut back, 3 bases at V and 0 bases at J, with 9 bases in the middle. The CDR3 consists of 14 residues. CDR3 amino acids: CASSYLDPNYGYTF. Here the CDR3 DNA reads TGTGCCAGCAGCTACCTGGATCCTAACTATGGCTACACCTTC.

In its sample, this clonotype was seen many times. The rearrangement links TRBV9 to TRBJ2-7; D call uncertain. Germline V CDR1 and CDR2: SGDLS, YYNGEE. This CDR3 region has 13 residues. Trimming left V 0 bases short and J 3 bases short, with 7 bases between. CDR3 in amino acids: CASSVGVGYEQYF. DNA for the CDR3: TGTGCCAGCAGCGTAGGTGTGGGCTACGAGCAGTACTTC.

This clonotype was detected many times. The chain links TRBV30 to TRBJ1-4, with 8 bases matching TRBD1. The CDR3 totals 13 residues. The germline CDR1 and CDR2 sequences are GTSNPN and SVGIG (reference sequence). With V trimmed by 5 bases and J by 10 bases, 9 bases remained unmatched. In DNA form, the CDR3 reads TGTGCCTGGGATGCAGGGGGCTGGGGAAAACTGTTTTTT. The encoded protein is CAWDAGGWGKLFF.

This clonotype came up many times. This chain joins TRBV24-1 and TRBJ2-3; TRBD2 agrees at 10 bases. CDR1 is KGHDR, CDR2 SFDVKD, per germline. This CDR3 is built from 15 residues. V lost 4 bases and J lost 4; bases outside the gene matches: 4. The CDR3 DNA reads TGTGCCACCAGTGACGATAGCGGGAGGTCAGATACGCAGTATTTT. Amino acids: CATSDDSGRSDTQYF.

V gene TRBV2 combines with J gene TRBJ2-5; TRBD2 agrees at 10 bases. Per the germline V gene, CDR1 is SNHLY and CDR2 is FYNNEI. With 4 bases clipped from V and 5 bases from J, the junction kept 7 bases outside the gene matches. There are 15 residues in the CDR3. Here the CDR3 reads CASSGSGGVLETQYF. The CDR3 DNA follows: TGTGCCAGCAGTGGAAGCGGGGGGGTTCTGGAGACCCAGTACTTC. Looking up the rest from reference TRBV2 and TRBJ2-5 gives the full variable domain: EPEVTQTPSHQVTQMGQEVILRCVPISNHLYFYWYRQILGQKVEFLVSFYNNEISEKSEIFDDQFSVERPDGSNFTLKIRSTKLEDSAMYFCASSGSGGVLETQYFGPGTRLLVL.

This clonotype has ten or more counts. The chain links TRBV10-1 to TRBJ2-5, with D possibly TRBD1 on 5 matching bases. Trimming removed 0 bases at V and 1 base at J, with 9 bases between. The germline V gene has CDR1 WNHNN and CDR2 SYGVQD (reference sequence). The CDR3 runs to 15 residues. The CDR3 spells CASSESLGVQETQYF. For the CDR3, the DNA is TGCGCCAGCAGTGAGTCATTAGGGGTCCAAGAGACCCAGTACTTC.

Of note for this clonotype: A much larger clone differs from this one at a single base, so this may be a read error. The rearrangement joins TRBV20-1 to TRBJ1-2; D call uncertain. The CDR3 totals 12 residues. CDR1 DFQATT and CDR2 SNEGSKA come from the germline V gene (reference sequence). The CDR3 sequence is CSAIWGNYGSTF. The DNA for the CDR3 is TGCAGTGCTATATGGGGAAACTATGGCTCCACCTTC.

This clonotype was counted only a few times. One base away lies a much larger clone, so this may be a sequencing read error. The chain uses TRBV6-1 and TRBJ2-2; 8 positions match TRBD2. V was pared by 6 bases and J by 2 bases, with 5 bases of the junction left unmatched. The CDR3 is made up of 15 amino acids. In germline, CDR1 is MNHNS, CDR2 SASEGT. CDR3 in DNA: TGTGCCAGCAGGCTGACTAGCGATAACACCGGGGAGCTGTTTTTT. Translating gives CASRLTSDNTGELFF.

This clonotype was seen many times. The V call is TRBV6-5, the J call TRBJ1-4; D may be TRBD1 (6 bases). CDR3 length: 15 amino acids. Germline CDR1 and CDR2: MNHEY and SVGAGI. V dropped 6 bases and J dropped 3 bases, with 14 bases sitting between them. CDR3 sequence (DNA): TGTGCCAGCAGCCCCACCGGGGGGCCTAATGAAAAACTGTTTTTT. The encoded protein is CASSPTGGPNEKLFF.

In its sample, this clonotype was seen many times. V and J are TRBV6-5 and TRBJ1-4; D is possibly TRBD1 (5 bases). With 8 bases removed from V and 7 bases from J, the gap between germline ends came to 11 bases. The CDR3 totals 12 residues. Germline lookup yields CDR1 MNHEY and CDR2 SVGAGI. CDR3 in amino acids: CASGTGFEKLFF. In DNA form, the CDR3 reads TGTGCCAGCGGAACAGGCTTTGAAAAACTGTTTTTT.

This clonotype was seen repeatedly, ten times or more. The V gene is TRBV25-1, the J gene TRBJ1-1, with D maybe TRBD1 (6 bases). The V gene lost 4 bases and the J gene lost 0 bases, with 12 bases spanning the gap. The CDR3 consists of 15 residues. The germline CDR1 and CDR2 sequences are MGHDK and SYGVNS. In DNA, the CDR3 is TGTGCCAGCAGTGCGACACAGGGAATGAACACTGAAGCTTTCTTT. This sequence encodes CASSATQGMNTEAFF.

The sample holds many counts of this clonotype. CDR3 region: CASSSGTSGRYTDTQYF. CDR3 nucleotides: TGTGCCAGCAGCTCTGGGACTAGCGGGAGATACACAGATACGCAGTATTTT. This rearrangement joins TRBV6-5 to TRBJ2-3; 14 bases are shared with TRBD2. The V and J ends lost 6 bases and 2 bases, in that order; junction bases with no gene match: 7. Looked up from germline, CDR1 is MNHEY and CDR2 is SVGAGI. The CDR3 consists of 17 residues.

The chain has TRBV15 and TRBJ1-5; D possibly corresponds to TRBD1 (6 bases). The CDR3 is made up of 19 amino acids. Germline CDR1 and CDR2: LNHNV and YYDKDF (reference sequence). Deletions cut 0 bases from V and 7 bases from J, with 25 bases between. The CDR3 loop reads CATSREQRLSGGRVQPQHF. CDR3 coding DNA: TGTGCCACCAGCAGAGAACAGCGCCTTAGCGGGGGGCGCGTCCAGCCCCAGCATTTT.